This is a list of T cell receptor beta chains from one sample in a study of blood T cell repertoires in COVID-19. Clones were read by immunoSEQ multiplex PCR, and TCRdb kept only the in-frame ones, dropping some. The data hold around 60,000 clones, with roughly 89% observed a single time. Sample: peripheral blood. These TCRs come from a woman aged 80 or over with acute or convalescent COVID-19. The CDR3 runs from the conserved cysteine through the conserved F or W. Each record gives: clone size, V gene, J gene, D gene, CDR3 DNA, CDR3 protein. D genes are given only for firm matches. Clone size, where shown, is once, few, many, or a class for clones that have expanded.

-,TRBV20-1,TRBJ1-5,-,TGCAGTGCTAGTCCACTACAGGGCAATCAGCCCCAGCATTTT,CSASPLQGNQPQHF
-,TRBV5-1,TRBJ1-5,TRBD1,TGCGCCAGCAGCCCCGGGACAGAAAATCAGCCCCAGCATTTT,CASSPGTENQPQHF
-,TRBV2,TRBJ1-1,-,TGTGCCAGCAGTGGTGAGCCAGGGTGGGGCACTGAAGCTTTCTTT,CASSGEPGWGTEAFF
-,TRBV6-5,TRBJ2-5,-,TGTGCCAGCAGCCGGACACTCTACCAAGAGACCCAGTACTTC,CASSRTLYQETQYF
-,TRBV24-1,TRBJ2-7,-,TGTGCCACCAGTGAGCAGACAAGGCAGTACTTC,CATSEQTRQYF
-,TRBV14,TRBJ1-4,-,TGTGCCAGCAGCCTGGGCAACGAAAAACTGTTTTTT,CASSLGNEKLFF
-,TRBV28,TRBJ1-1,-,TGTGCCAGCATAATTGGAGGGAGGGTGAACACTGAAGCTTTCTTT,CASIIGGRVNTEAFF
once,TRBV18,TRBJ2-1,TRBD1,TGTGCCAGCTCACCCCAACTACAGGGGGGACAAAATGAGCAGTTCTTC,CASSPQLQGGQNEQFF
once,TRBV19,TRBJ1-1,TRBD1,TGTGCCAGTAGTATACCCCCTGGTCAGGGGGGCACTGAAGCTTTCTTT,CASSIPPGQGGTEAFF
-,TRBV27,TRBJ1-4,-,TGTGCCAGCAGTTTATGGCAGGGTTTTGAAAAACTGTTTTTT,CASSLWQGFEKLFF
-,TRBV29-1,TRBJ2-1,TRBD1,TGCAGCGTGGACGACAGGGTTGAGCAGTTCTTC,CSVDDRVEQFF
-,TRBV19,TRBJ2-2,-,TGTGCCAGTAGTATACCCAGCGGATACACCGGGGAGCTGTTTTTT,CASSIPSGYTGELFF
-,TRBV6-1,TRBJ2-7,-,TGTGCCAGCAGTGAATGGCAGGGTTCCTACGAGCAGTACTTC,CASSEWQGSYEQYF
-,TRBV9,TRBJ2-1,TRBD1,TGTGCCAGCAGCCCCGGGACAGGGGGATACAATGAGCAGTTCTTC,CASSPGTGGYNEQFF
-,TRBV24-1,TRBJ2-2,-,TGTGCCACCAGTGATACAGGGAGTAACACCGGGGAGCTGTTTTTT,CATSDTGSNTGELFF
-,TRBV5-1,TRBJ1-5,-,TGCGCCAGCAGCTTGGCTGGGGGGGTCAATCAGCCCCAGCATTTT,CASSLAGGVNQPQHF
-,TRBV5-1,TRBJ2-7,-,TGCGCCAGCAGCTTGGAGCTGAACTACGAGCAGTACTTC,CASSLELNYEQYF
-,TRBV11-2,TRBJ2-1,TRBD1,TGTGCCAGCAGCTTAGTCAGGGGGTCCTACAATGAGCAGTTCTTC,CASSLVRGSYNEQFF
-,TRBV6-6,TRBJ2-3,-,TGTGCCAGCAGACCCCCAGTATTGGCAGATACGCAGTATTTT,CASRPPVLADTQYF
once,TRBV6-2/TRBV6-3,TRBJ1-3,-,TGTGCCAGCAGCCCACAGAATCGTGGAAACACCATATATTTT,CASSPQNRGNTIYF
-,TRBV5-1,TRBJ2-7,TRBD1,TGCGCCAGCAGCTTGGGCAGGACAGGGGGCCCCTACGAGCAGTACTTC,CASSLGRTGGPYEQYF
-,TRBV4-1,TRBJ2-4,-,TGCGCCAGCAGCCAAGTTTTTAGGGGACTGGCCAAAAACATTCAGTACTTC,CASSQVFRGLAKNIQYF
-,TRBV12-3/TRBV12-4,TRBJ1-1,TRBD1,TGTGCCAGCAGAGGACAGGGGGTGACTGAAGCTTTCTTT,CASRGQGVTEAFF
-,TRBV10-3,TRBJ2-6,TRBD1,TGTGCCATCTCCGGGACAGGGGGCCCCCTTCTAGGAGGGGCCAACGTCCTGACTTTC,CAISGTGGPLLGGANVLTF
-,TRBV9,TRBJ2-5,TRBD2,TGTGCCAGCAGCGTAGGAGTAGCGGGGCAAGAGACCCAGTACTTC,CASSVGVAGQETQYF
-,TRBV7-9,TRBJ2-1,TRBD2,TGTGCCAGCAGCTCATTAGCGGGAGGCTCCTACAATGAGCAGTTCTTC,CASSSLAGGSYNEQFF
-,TRBV7-9,TRBJ2-3,-,TGTGCCAGCAGCTTAGACAGGGCGGAAGATACGCAGTATTTT,CASSLDRAEDTQYF
-,TRBV7-6,TRBJ1-5,-,TGTGCCAGCAGCTCTCTTTCAGGAAGCAATCAGCCCCAGCATTTT,CASSSLSGSNQPQHF
-,TRBV29-1,TRBJ2-7,TRBD2,TGCAGCGTCGGGACGGGGGCTAGCGGGAGCGGTACCTACGAGCAGTACTTC,CSVGTGASGSGTYEQYF
once,TRBV4-2,TRBJ2-7,-,TGTGCCAGCAGCCAAAGTGAGCGGTACGGAGCTCGCGAGCAGTACTTC,CASSQSERYGAREQYF
-,TRBV7-3,TRBJ2-7,-,TGTGCCAGCAGCTTTCTCCCCGTTGCGGGAGAGCAGTACTTC,CASSFLPVAGEQYF
-,TRBV3-1/TRBV3-2,TRBJ2-3,-,TGTGCCAGCAGCCAAGATACTAGTCGCTCAGATACGCAGTATTTT,CASSQDTSRSDTQYF
once,TRBV3-1/TRBV3-2,TRBJ2-4,-,TGTGCCAGCAGCCAAGATCGGGGGAATGCCAAAAACATTCAGTACTTC,CASSQDRGNAKNIQYF
once,TRBV7-2,TRBJ1-2,-,TGTGCCAGCAGCCCCATATTAGGGGGTAACTATGGCTACACCTTC,CASSPILGGNYGYTF
-,TRBV20-1,TRBJ2-3,-,TGCAGTGCTAGTTTCGGAGAGAGCACAGATACGCAGTATTTT,CSASFGESTDTQYF
once,TRBV18,TRBJ1-2,TRBD1,TGTGCCAGCTCCCAAGGACAGGCAGGGCGGTATGGCTACACCTTC,CASSQGQAGRYGYTF
-,TRBV19,TRBJ2-1,-,TGTGCCAGTAGCTTGAGTCCAGGGGTTTACAATGAGCAGTTCTTC,CASSLSPGVYNEQFF
-,TRBV19,TRBJ2-5,TRBD2,TGTGCCAGTCAGACTAGCGGGATTTTGGAGACCCAGTACTTC,CASQTSGILETQYF
few,TRBV25-1,TRBJ2-2,TRBD2,TGTGCCAGCAGTGAAGGGGTCCGGGGGGGCCCTACCGGGGAGCTGTTTTTT,CASSEGVRGGPTGELFF
-,TRBV27,TRBJ1-2,-,TGTGCCAGCAGTTCGACAGACAACTATGGCTACACCTTC,CASSSTDNYGYTF
-,TRBV28,TRBJ2-2,-,TGTGCCAGCAGAACAGGGTGGAACACCGGGGAGCTGTTTTTT,CASRTGWNTGELFF
-,TRBV12-3/TRBV12-4,TRBJ2-5,TRBD1,TGTGCAGTTGGACAGGTTCAAGAGACCCAGTACTTC,CAVGQVQETQYF
-,TRBV11-2,TRBJ2-3,TRBD1,TGTGCCAGCAGCTTAGCAAACGGGACAGGGGTACCAGATACGCAGTATTTT,CASSLANGTGVPDTQYF
-,TRBV7-9,TRBJ2-3,TRBD1,TGTGCCAGCAGCCCGGGACAGGGATTAGATACGCAGTATTTT,CASSPGQGLDTQYF
-,TRBV19,TRBJ2-1,-,TGTGCCAGTAGTCCGAGGACTACCTACAATGAGCAGTTCTTC,CASSPRTTYNEQFF
few,TRBV12-5,TRBJ2-1,TRBD2,TGTGCTAGTGGTTTGGGGAGCGGGAGGGCCAGTGAGCAGTTCTTC,CASGLGSGRASEQFF
-,TRBV7-2,TRBJ2-5,-,TGTGCCAGCAACCTGATGGGGGGGGCCGTGGAGACCCAGTACTTC,CASNLMGGAVETQYF
-,TRBV3-1/TRBV3-2,TRBJ1-2,TRBD1,TGTGCCAGCAGCCGCGGGGACAGGGCCTATGGCTACACCTTC,CASSRGDRAYGYTF
-,TRBV28,TRBJ1-1,TRBD1,TGTGCCAGCAGGACAGGGGGGTTCACTGAAGCTTTCTTT,CASRTGGFTEAFF
once,TRBV5-5,TRBJ2-7,TRBD1,TGTGCCAGCAGCTTAGGGATGGGACAGATCTACGAGCAGTACTTC,CASSLGMGQIYEQYF
-,TRBV10-3,TRBJ2-3,TRBD1,TGTGCCATCAGCGACAAACCGGGACAGGGGCCAGATACGCAGTATTTT,CAISDKPGQGPDTQYF